Sequencing of this T cell receptor (beta chain) was carried out in a study of blood T cell repertoires in COVID-19. Participants had their cohort set by participant-reported clinical history. This CDR3 comprises 14 residues. Germline assignment: CDR1 SNHLY and CDR2 FYNNEI. V lost 8 bases, J lost 1 base, and 14 bases lay in between. Sequenced by immunoSEQ multiplex PCR; TCRdb stores in-frame clones only, minus some. The sample includes 300,000 to 500,000 clones, roughly 90% of them seen just once. This clonotype was obtained from a woman aged 25-40 years with acute COVID-19. Sequences were obtained from PBMCs or T cells enriched from blood (not recorded which). This chain joins TRBV2 and TRBJ1-2; TRBD1 might be the D (5 bases). The DNA of the CDR3 is TGTGCCAGCCGCAGGGATCAAGTTAACTATGGCTACACCTTC. It is translated as CASRRDQVNYGYTF.